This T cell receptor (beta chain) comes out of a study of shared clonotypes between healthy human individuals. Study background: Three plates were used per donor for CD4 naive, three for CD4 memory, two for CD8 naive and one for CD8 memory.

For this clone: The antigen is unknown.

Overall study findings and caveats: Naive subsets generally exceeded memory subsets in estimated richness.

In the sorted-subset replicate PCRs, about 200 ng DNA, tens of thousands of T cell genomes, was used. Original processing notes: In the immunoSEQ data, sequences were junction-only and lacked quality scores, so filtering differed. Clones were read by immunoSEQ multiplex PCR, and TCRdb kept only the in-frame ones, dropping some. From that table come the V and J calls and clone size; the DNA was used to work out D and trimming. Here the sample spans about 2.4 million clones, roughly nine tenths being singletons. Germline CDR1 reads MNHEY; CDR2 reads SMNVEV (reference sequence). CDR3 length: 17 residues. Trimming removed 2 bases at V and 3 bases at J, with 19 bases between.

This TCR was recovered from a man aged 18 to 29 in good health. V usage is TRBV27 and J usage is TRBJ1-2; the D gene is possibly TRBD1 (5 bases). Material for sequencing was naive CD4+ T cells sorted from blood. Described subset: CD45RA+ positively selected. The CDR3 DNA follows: TGTGCCAGCAGTTTACCACGAACTATGCGAGGGGACTATGGCTACACCTTC. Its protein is CASSLPRTMRGDYGYTF.